This T cell receptor beta chain came from a study of shared T cell receptors in the human thymus. The method was immunoSEQ multiplex PCR; TCRdb's version includes in-frame clones alone and lacks a portion of them. The sample contains just under 550,000 clones, 75% to 80% of which appear only once. Germline CDR1 reads SGHVS; CDR2 reads FQNEAQ. The CDR3 is made up of 16 amino acids. V lost 5 bases, J lost 0 bases, and 14 bases lay in between. Another study also made use of these data, one on human thymus T cells. That source adds: Donors were healthy Finnish babies undergoing corrective operations for congenital heart defects. Corrective cardiac operations yielded the resected thymus tissue. Thymic and blood repertoires seemed to show skewed V and J gene use. What related research reported was that thymic repertoires overlapped highly among unrelated individuals.

Sequenced sample: thymocytes. The sequence derives from a boy in the first two years of life with a congenital heart defect. V is TRBV7-8 and J is TRBJ2-1; the D gene is possibly TRBD2 (6 bases). CDR3 loop: CASSARDWSSYNEQFF. The CDR3 DNA is TGTGCCAGCAGCGCCCGGGACTGGAGCTCCTACAATGAGCAGTTCTTC.